The entry below describes one T cell receptor (beta chain). A second roughly 6 to 11 cycle PCR used barcoded and J-beta primers. The template-switch adaptor, which had 12 random nucleotides, put a tag on each cDNA molecule. TCRdb called the 5' RACE reads again in MiXCR, with one record for every CDR3 protein. The profile shows around 900,000 distinct CDR3 sequences, around 54% of them singletons. These data come from a study of blood T cells in healthy people across ages. The CDR3 consists of 14 residues. CDR1 is SEHNR, CDR2 FQNEAQ, per germline (reference sequence). The TCR sequence derives from a woman aged 60 to 75 in good health. The sequenced sample consisted of blood. This chain uses TRBV7-9 with TRBJ2-4; D assignment may be TRBD1 or TRBD2 (6 bases each). The J call may be wrong; the DNA end is better matched by TRBJ2-7. In nucleotides, the CDR3 is TGTGCCAGCAGCCGAGGGGGGCGGGTGAACGAGCAGTACTTC. This codes for CASSRGGRVNEQYF.